The 6 T cell receptor beta chains in this list originate from one sample, sequenced in a study of blood T cell repertoires in COVID-19. The protocol was immunoSEQ multiplex PCR, while the TCRdb copy is restricted to in-frame clones and leaves out a portion. The data contain over 150,000 clones, less than 95% of them seen just once; the ten biggest clones take up about 0.55%. The material sequenced was peripheral blood. Every receptor here comes from a man in his forties or fifties with acute or convalescent COVID-19.

The chain has TRBV4-1 and TRBJ1-6, with a possible D match to TRBD1 (6 bases). The CDR3 covers 18 residues. From germline, CDR1 is MGHRA and CDR2 YSYEKL. V lost 4 bases and J 6 bases, leaving 22 bases between the germline ends. This CDR3 is CASSLLRNGGASNSPLHF. CDR3 nucleotide sequence: TGCGCCAGCAGCCTCTTAAGAAACGGGGGGGCGAGTAATTCACCCCTCCACTTT.

The chain has TRBV4-2 and TRBJ1-5; D may be TRBD1 (6 bases). CDR1 is LGHNA, CDR2 YNFKEQ, per germline. The CDR3 has 15 amino acids. The V end was cut by 0 bases, the J end by 3 bases, with 9 bases between. CDR3 amino acids: CASSQDQGPNQPQHF. In DNA, the CDR3 is TGTGCCAGCAGCCAAGATCAGGGGCCCAATCAGCCCCAGCATTTT.

As for this clone: The sample contains more than one DNA sequence encoding this CDR3. The genes are TRBV3-1 (or the pseudogene TRBV3-2) and TRBJ1-3; a possible D gene is TRBD1 (5 bases). CDR1 is LGHDT and CDR2 is YNNKEL in the germline V gene (reference sequence). The CDR3 contains 14 residues. V lost 2 bases to trimming and J lost 1 base, with 6 bases between them. CDR3 residues: CASSQQGSGNTIYF. CDR3 DNA sequence: TGTGCCAGCAGCCAACAGGGATCTGGAAACACCATATATTTT.

The chain employs TRBV6-2 or TRBV6-3 and TRBJ1-5; 12 nucleotides agree with TRBD1. CDR1 MNHEY and CDR2 SVGEGT come from the germline V gene. The CDR3 spans 17 residues. The ends lost 2 bases at V and 5 bases at J; junction bases unmatched: 7. CDR3 region: CASSYPMGQGADQPQHF. CDR3 coding DNA: TGTGCCAGCAGTTACCCCATGGGACAGGGGGCTGATCAGCCCCAGCATTTT.

This chain links TRBV7-7 with TRBJ2-5; TRBD1 is a possible D gene (5 bases). The V end was cut by 5 bases, the J end by 4 bases, with 17 bases between. Germline V gene sequence: CDR1 SSHAT, CDR2 FNYEAQ (reference sequence). The CDR3 totals 15 residues. CDR3 amino acids: CASSPIAATVETQYF. CDR3 sequence (DNA): TGTGCCAGCAGCCCGATTGCCGCGACAGTAGAGACCCAGTACTTC.

The chain recombines TRBV6-4 with TRBJ2-1; 8 bases align to TRBD2. CDR1 and CDR2 (germline): MRHNA, SNTAGT. The CDR3 has 15 residues. J was trimmed by 5 bases and V by 6 bases; bases with no gene match: 9. The CDR3 loop reads CASRQSGSSNNEQFF. The CDR3 DNA sequence: TGTGCCAGCAGACAAAGCGGGAGCAGCAACAATGAGCAGTTCTTC.